One sample yielded the 20 T cell receptor beta chains listed below, sequenced in a study of cytomegalovirus exposure and HLA in healthy donors. The PCR employed 60 Vbeta primers together with 13 Jbeta primers. Assay: immunoSEQ multiplex PCR; the TCRdb copy retains only in-frame clones and omits some. The sample shows over 50,000 clones, roughly 80% of them seen only once. The specimen sequenced was PBMCs. The receptor set was obtained from a man in his forties or fifties in good health and CMV-seronegative.

The chain employs TRBV7-8 and TRBJ2-5; no reliable D call. Per germline, CDR1 SGHVS and CDR2 FQNEAQ. V was cut by 4 bases and J by 2 bases, with 11 bases left in between. This CDR3 spans 14 amino acids. The CDR3: CASSWASEQETQYF. For the CDR3, the DNA is TGTGCCAGCAGCTGGGCCTCGGAACAAGAGACCCAGTACTTC.

The rearrangement links TRBV18 to TRBJ2-7; D perhaps matches TRBD1 (6 bases). Trimming stripped 2 bases from V and 5 bases from J, with 13 bases between. CDR3 length: 14 amino acids. The V gene's germline CDR1 is KGHSH and CDR2 LQKENI. The CDR3 sequence: CASSPGDRMHEQYF. Written as DNA, the CDR3 is TGTGCCAGCTCACCAGGTGACAGGATGCACGAGCAGTACTTC.

The chain carries TRBV28 and TRBJ2-3; perhaps TRBD2 as D (6 bases). This CDR3 is 14 amino acids long. Germline V CDR1 and CDR2: MDHEN, SYDVKM. V lost 8 bases and J lost 4, with 16 bases in between. The chain's CDR3 is CASVFGGVPDTQYF. In DNA form, the CDR3 reads TGTGCCAGCGTCTTCGGAGGGGTCCCAGATACGCAGTATTTT.

V is TRBV19 and J is TRBJ2-2; 7 bases align to TRBD1. The CDR3 runs 19 residues. Unmatched junction bases numbered 20, after V lost 5 bases and J lost 5 bases. Germline CDR1 LNHDA, CDR2 SQIVND (reference sequence). The CDR3 loop is CASSSPSWFGQDHTGELFF. Written as DNA, the CDR3 is TGTGCCAGTAGTTCACCCTCCTGGTTCGGACAGGATCATACCGGGGAGCTGTTTTTT.

This chain uses TRBV5-1 with TRBJ1-1, with D maybe TRBD1 (6 bases). Trimming removed 2 bases at V and 5 bases at J, with 16 bases between. This CDR3 has 15 amino acids. CDR1 and CDR2 (germline): SGHRS, YFSETQ. CDR3 nucleotide sequence: TGCGCCAGCAGCTTTTTTACGGCAGGGGTGACTGAAGCTTTCTTT. The encoded protein is CASSFFTAGVTEAFF.

This clone has just a few counts. The rearrangement links TRBV19 to TRBJ2-7; 9 bases match TRBD1. J gave up 3 bases and V 0 bases, and 0 bases lay outside the gene matches. Germline values: CDR1 LNHDA, CDR2 SQIVND (reference sequence). CDR3 size: 14 residues. CDR3 loop: CASSIETGGYEQYF. The CDR3 nucleotides are TGTGCCAGTAGTATAGAGACAGGGGGCTACGAGCAGTACTTC.

This clone came up a few times. V and J are TRBV10-2 and TRBJ2-7, with 8 bases that match TRBD1. Germline assignment: CDR1 WSHSY and CDR2 SAAADI. The length of the CDR3 is 18 residues. V was clipped by 2 bases and J by 0 bases; unmatched bases: 12. This CDR3 is CASSEIPPTGDFSYEQYF. The DNA of the CDR3 is TGCGCCAGCAGTGAGATCCCCCCGACAGGGGACTTCTCCTACGAGCAGTACTTC.

The chain has TRBV7-2 and TRBJ2-3; 13 bases are shared with TRBD2. The V and J ends lost 1 base and 5 bases, in that order; junction bases with no gene match: 0. Looked up from germline, CDR1 is SGHTA and CDR2 is FQGNSA. CDR3 length equals 15 residues. CDR3 region: CASSLGTSGGDTQYF. In nucleotides, the CDR3 is TGTGCCAGCAGCTTAGGGACTAGCGGGGGAGATACGCAGTATTTT.

The V and J genes are TRBV13 and TRBJ2-1; D not resolved. CDR3 length: 14 residues. In germline, CDR1 is PRHDT, CDR2 FYEKMQ (reference sequence). V was clipped by 1 base and J by 10 bases, with 14 bases between them. CDR3 coding DNA: TGTGCCAGCAGCTTAGCGTCCTCGGGTAGAGAGCAGTTCTTC. Its translation is CASSLASSGREQFF.

This sequence joins TRBV13 and TRBJ2-6; 7 bases fit TRBD1. The CDR3 is 17 amino acids. V lost 5 bases to trimming and J lost 1 base; unmatched junction nucleotides: 8. Germline CDR1 PRHDT, CDR2 FYEKMQ (reference sequence). The CDR3 is CASSVRQGLSGANVLTF. CDR3 coding DNA: TGTGCCAGCAGCGTACGACAGGGTCTATCTGGGGCCAACGTCCTGACTTTC.

The chain links TRBV30 to TRBJ1-4; D unresolved. From germline, CDR1 is GTSNPN and CDR2 SVGIG (reference sequence). V was clipped by 2 bases and J by 11 bases, with 12 bases between them. This CDR3 has 12 amino acids. The CDR3 DNA follows: TGTGCCTGGAGTCATACGCGGAGCAAACTGTTTTTT. This encodes CAWSHTRSKLFF.

This clone has a single count. The V gene is TRBV27, the J gene TRBJ2-1, with 9 bases matching TRBD1. Trimming removed 4 bases from V and 6 bases from J; junction bases left unmatched: 13. Per germline, CDR1 MNHEY and CDR2 SMNVEV (reference sequence). The CDR3 is made up of 17 amino acids. This CDR3 is CASSSLTTGGIRNEQFF. In DNA form, the CDR3 reads TGTGCCAGCAGTTCTCTCACGACAGGGGGAATTCGCAATGAGCAGTTCTTC.

This clone has only one observation. The V and J genes are TRBV7-3 and TRBJ2-2; D is possibly TRBD2 (6 bases). CDR1 is SGHTA, CDR2 FQGTGA, per germline. CDR3 size: 16 residues. V lost 4 bases, J lost 3 bases, and 15 bases lay in between. CDR3 loop: CASSSAGLAHTGELFF. The CDR3 nucleotides read TGTGCCAGCAGCTCCGCGGGTCTAGCGCACACCGGGGAGCTGTTTTTT. Full variable domain (outside the CDR3, taken from reference TRBV7-3 and TRBJ2-2): GAGVSQTPSNKVTEKGKYVELRCDPISGHTALYWYRQSLGQGPEFLIYFQGTGAADDSGLPNDRFFAVRPEGSVSTLKIQRTERGDSAVYLCASSSAGLAHTGELFFGEGSRLTVL.

The gene calls are TRBV9 and TRBJ2-3; D gene uncertain. The CDR3 sequence is 14 residues long. CDR1 and CDR2 (germline): SGDLS, YYNGEE. Trimming took 4 bases from V and 5 from J, leaving 14 bases between them. CDR3 in DNA: TGTGCCAGCAGCCCCCAGATGTATGGAGATACGCAGTATTTT. Its translation: CASSPQMYGDTQYF.

This chain links TRBV11-2 with TRBJ1-6; a weak D match, TRBD1 (5 bases). Germline CDR1 is SGHAT and CDR2 is FQNNGV. The CDR3 spans 14 residues. Trimming removed 5 bases at V and 8 bases at J, with 13 bases between. CDR3 in DNA: TGTGCCAGCAGCATATCCCCGGGGGATTCACCCCTCCACTTT. It yields the protein CASSISPGDSPLHF.

The V call is TRBV5-4, the J call TRBJ1-1; tentative D call: TRBD1 (6 bases). The CDR3 has 12 residues. Germline V gene lookup returns CDR1 SGHNT and CDR2 YYREEE (reference sequence). With 3 bases removed from V and 11 bases from J, the gap between germline ends came to 14 bases. DNA for the CDR3: TGTGCCAGCAGCTCCCGCGCAGGGGAGGCTTTCTTT. Translation gives CASSSRAGEAFF. Full variable domain (rest looked up from reference TRBV5-4 and TRBJ1-1): ETGVTQSPTHLIKTRGQQVTLRCSSQSGHNTVSWYQQALGQGPQFIFQYYREEENGRGNFPPRFSGLQFPNYSSELNVNALELDDSALYLCASSSRAGEAFFGQGTRLTVV.

This chain joins TRBV19 and TRBJ1-1, with D tentatively TRBD1 (6 bases). Trimming stripped 2 bases from V and 0 bases from J, with 19 bases between. The germline V gene encodes CDR1 LNHDA and CDR2 SQIVND (reference sequence). This CDR3 comprises 18 residues. CDR3 sequence (DNA): TGTGCCAGTAGTATATCAGCTCTTGGACAGCTCATGAACACTGAAGCTTTCTTT. This gives the protein CASSISALGQLMNTEAFF.

V usage is TRBV5-6 and J usage is TRBJ2-1; the match to TRBD1 covers 8 bases. The ends lost 4 bases at V and 5 bases at J; junction bases unmatched: 8. The CDR3 spans 15 residues. Per the germline V gene, CDR1 is SGHDT and CDR2 is YYEEEE. CDR3 sequence reads: CASSTQGAPDNEQFF. DNA of the CDR3: TGTGCCAGCAGCACCCAGGGGGCCCCCGACAATGAGCAGTTCTTC.

The chain joins TRBV7-9 to TRBJ1-2; 7 positions match TRBD1. The CDR3 spans 15 residues. Germline V lookup: CDR1 SEHNR, CDR2 FQNEAQ (reference sequence). The trim removed 8 bases at V and 6 bases at J, leaving 15 bases unmatched. As DNA, the CDR3 is TGTGCCAGCGGACCTAGGAAGGGGGCCAGGCATGGCTACACCTTC. Residues: CASGPRKGARHGYTF.

The rearrangement joins TRBV6-4 to TRBJ2-3, with 11 bases identical to TRBD2. J lost 3 bases, V lost 4 bases, and 3 bases had no gene match. Germline-derived CDR1 and CDR2 are MRHNA and SNTAGT. The CDR3 is made up of 15 amino acids. CDR3 loop: CASSATSGGTDTQYF. The CDR3 coding sequence is TGTGCCAGCAGTGCAACTAGCGGGGGAACAGATACGCAGTATTTT.